Here is one TCR beta chain with its context. The target of this receptor is not known. No qualities accompany the bases; no much larger clone lies one base away. Trimming at the junction amounts to 2 bases on V and 7 bases on J, and the germline ends lie 12 bases apart. The CDR3 spans 13 residues, from the cysteine through the phenylalanine. Kept here is only the CDR3 DNA, which spans 39 bases and is read in frame from base 1. CDR1 GTSNPN and CDR2 SVGIG were looked up in the germline V gene (reference sequence). TCRdb shows the sequencer as Illumina HiSeq 1500. The raw public reads went through TCRdb reprocessing: fastp at Q25, MiXCR clone calling, in-frame beta chains kept. Here each entry gathers all rows of one CDR3 protein and keeps the most common genes and DNA. The sample table lists 250,000 to 300,000 distinct CDR3 sequences, less than 9.5% of them with a count of one. More than 13% of the sample is taken by the ten largest.

The sample originates from a study of T cell repertoires in cytomegalovirus infection (dated by TCRdb to the late 2010s). The study in broad terms: Because public TCR beta signatures pointed to carriage of CMV infection together with the matching HLA type, the HLA type of each donor mattered for the analysis.

The investigation overall reported the following: In both this cohort and an independent cohort of 352 donors, the cumulative frequency of public TCR beta family members distinguished carriers of CMV infection plus the relevant HLA type. The ex vivo response was dominated by HLA-C-restricted CMV-specific TCR beta clonotypes, and the single most frequent clonotype in two of eight donors was supplied by these HLA-C-restricted clonotypes.

This receptor was taken from a human donor in good health (CMV status not recorded). Some clones in this sample may be carry-over from other donors' samples. The sequenced material came from PBMCs. The rearranged segments are TRBV30 and TRBJ2-4; the D region possibly corresponds to TRBD2 (6 bases align). DNA sequence: TGTGCCTGGAGTCAAGGGACTTCGAACATTCAGTACTTC. It specifies CAWSQGTSNIQYF.